The T cell receptor beta chain described here comes from a study of breast tumors, draining lymph nodes, adjacent tissues. Study-level findings and limits: Luminal-like breast cancer showed significantly higher tumor–nontumor repertoire similarity than basal-like. Tumor TCR diversity was below lymph nodes but above nontumor tissue. The lymph node origin of tumor T cells was framed as consistent with a hypothesis, not demonstrated.

This CDR3 comprises 15 residues. Germline-derived CDR1 and CDR2 are LNHDA and SQIVND (reference sequence). With 5 bases clipped from V and 3 bases from J, the junction kept 6 bases outside the gene matches. Samples came from axillary lymph nodes draining the breast cancer. TCRdb re-called the multiplex PCR reads with MiXCR, one entry per CDR3 protein. The table records some 230,000 distinct CDR3 sequences, less than 45% of them present only once. This clonotype was detected many times. What it binds is not known. Sequenced: axillary lymph node tissue. This TCR derives from a female donor with breast cancer. Some clones in this sample may be carry-over from other donors' samples. The chain carries TRBV19 and TRBJ2-5, with 10 bases lining up with TRBD1. CDR3 sequence (DNA): TGTGCCAGTAGTCCAAGGGACAGGGGTAAAGAGACCCAGTACTTC. Amino acids: CASSPRDRGKETQYF.